The present T cell receptor (beta chain) was sequenced within a study of T cell responses to AZD1222 COVID-19 vaccine (TCRdb year 2021). About the study as a whole: A total of 233 trial participants underwent TCR sequencing, of whom 200 to 220 received two doses of AZD1222 and some 26 received two doses of the MenACWY control vaccine. Trial participants were enrolled into age subgroups of 18-55, 56-69 and 70-plus years, which contained roughly 140, 27 and 60 TCR-sequenced participants, respectively. Results the study describes overall, beyond this receptor: Only five to seven AZD1222 recipients were SARS-CoV-2 seropositive at baseline, limiting conclusions about previously exposed vaccinees. Participants were mostly white British, with more females than males. The authors suggested clonal diversity may have been underestimated. Vaccine-associated CD4 TCRs spanned the whole spike protein, with dominant responses in regions 160-218 and 743-854. After two AZD1222 doses, both the breadth and the depth of spike-specific TCRs were significantly higher than at day 0 and than in MenACWY recipients. Nearly half of unique spike-specific TCRs reportedly recognized epitopes outside regions mutated in the B.1.351 and B.1.1.7 variants. Because no samples from the day 14 peak response were available, repertoires could be characterized only after the peak T cell response. In the small 56-69-year group, the increase in depth fell short of significance, most likely because of low power.

A word on this clone: Its cognate antigen has yet to be identified. It has no much larger one-base neighbor in the sample; base qualities were not kept.

CDR1 SGHNT and CDR2 YYREEE are derived from the germline V gene (reference sequence). The CDR3 starts with the cysteine, ends with the phenylalanine, and has 16 residues. This entry keeps only the CDR3 DNA: 48 bases, framed from base 1. The germline V end is reduced by 4 bases and the J end by 4 bases; junction bases left unmatched: 8. The CDR3 regions of human TCRbeta chains were subjected to immunosequencing. The study's processing was this. Repertoire TCRs were checked for matches against a reference library of SARS-CoV-2-specific TCRs that had been generated using the MIRA antigen-specificity platform. Breadth was defined as the fraction of unique TCRs that were SARS-CoV-2-associated. Depth was defined as the fraction of total T cells that were SARS-CoV-2-associated. Each spike-specific TCR was assigned to its reactive spike region and to a CD4 or CD8 class using the MIRA data. Log10-transformed breadth and depth values were compared by one-way ANOVA with Sidak's multiple comparisons tests. Drawn from immuneACCESS, this table holds only the in-frame rearrangements with V and J called that TCRdb kept. Clones are partly lost; checked studies trace under half to an unresolved V gene and leave the rest unexplained. That table is the source of V, J and clone size, and D and trimming were worked out from the DNA. This sample gives roughly 170,000 clones in total; 85% to 95% of them show up just once. The top ten hold 1.6% of the sample.

This specimen's time point label, interpreted: about 28 days (+/-7) after the second vaccine dose. AZD1222 recipients with second doses at about 4 weeks or about 12 weeks were pooled, because spike-specific TCR depth and breadth did not differ between schedules. Vaccinee samples were obtained from the UK trials COV001 and COV002, which included a single-blind randomized controlled phase 2/3 trial of AZD1222 (ChAdOx1 nCoV-19) in healthy adults. Trial participant PBMC samples were collected at day 0 and day 28 after the second dose for TCRbeta chain sequencing. The rearrangement combines TRBV5-4 with TRBJ1-1; the junction holds 12 bases that match TRBD1. The TCR originated in an adult who received the AZD1222 COVID-19 vaccine. The sample was peripheral blood, taken 28 days after the second AZD1222 dose. For the CDR3, the sequence is CASSDPGQGAFTEAFF. The DNA sequence is TGTGCCAGCAGCGACCCGGGACAGGGGGCGTTCACTGAAGCTTTCTTT.